The rows below give T cell receptor beta chains drawn from one sample of a study of blood T cell repertoires in COVID-19. Assay: immunoSEQ multiplex PCR; the TCRdb copy retains only in-frame clones and omits some. The table includes 150,000 to 200,000 clones, roughly 84% detected once. The source material was peripheral blood. The receptors shown here come from a woman between 65 and 79 years old with COVID-19, enrolled during active disease. The CDR3 runs from the conserved cysteine through the conserved F or W. D genes are given only for firm matches. A row's size may be missing; if present it is once, few, many or a size class.

D gene	V gene	J gene	clone size	CDR3 protein	CDR3 DNA
.	TRBV30	TRBJ2-1	few	CAWSVRGGNEQFF	TGTGCCTGGAGTGTTCGGGGAGGAAATGAGCAGTTCTTC
TRBD1	TRBV27	TRBJ1-6	once	CASSLDRGNSPLHF	TGTGCCAGCTCCCTCGACAGGGGGAATTCACCCCTCCACTTT
.	TRBV2	TRBJ2-6	.	CASSQMGQTVVGANVLTF	TGTGCCAGCAGTCAGATGGGACAAACGGTCGTAGGGGCCAACGTCCTGACTTTC
.	TRBV18	TRBJ2-1	.	CASSPLRAGNEQFF	TGTGCCAGCTCACCACTCAGGGCAGGGAATGAGCAGTTCTTC
TRBD1	TRBV29-1	TRBJ2-5	.	CSVEEGQGLKLETQYF	TGCAGCGTTGAAGAGGGACAGGGGCTAAAGTTAGAGACCCAGTACTTC
.	TRBV6-6	TRBJ1-5	.	CASSYSIQGHQPQHF	TGTGCCAGCAGTTACTCGATACAGGGACATCAGCCCCAGCATTTT
.	TRBV12-5	TRBJ1-1	.	CASGLSGGNTEAFF	TGTGCTAGTGGCCTATCCGGGGGGAACACTGAAGCTTTCTTT
TRBD2	TRBV5-1	TRBJ2-3	.	CASSPGGLAADTQYF	TGCGCCAGCAGCCCGGGGGGGCTCGCCGCAGATACGCAGTATTTT
.	TRBV6-6	TRBJ1-1	.	CASSNQGGAFF	TGTGCCAGCAGTAACCAGGGAGGCGCTTTCTTT
TRBD1	TRBV30	TRBJ1-6	.	CAWNRQGGSPLHF	TGTGCCTGGAATCGGCAGGGGGGCTCACCCCTCCACTTT
TRBD1	TRBV5-1	TRBJ1-5	.	CASSLEEGARPPQHF	TGCGCCAGCAGCTTGGAGGAGGGGGCGCGACCGCCCCAGCATTTT
TRBD2	TRBV28	TRBJ2-3	.	CASSFPRGGTSGSAADTQYF	TGTGCCAGCAGTTTCCCCCGAGGAGGGACTAGCGGGAGTGCGGCAGATACGCAGTATTTT
TRBD1	TRBV6-5	TRBJ1-2	.	CASSPDRLLDGYTF	TGTGCCAGCAGTCCGGACAGGTTGCTAGACGGCTACACCTTC
.	TRBV30	TRBJ1-2	.	CAWSVTRRGYTF	TGTGCCTGGAGTGTAACCCGGCGGGGCTACACCTTC
TRBD2	TRBV7-6	TRBJ2-1	.	CASSLAAGTSDEQFF	TGTGCCAGCAGCTTAGCAGCAGGGACTAGCGATGAGCAGTTCTTC
.	TRBV18	TRBJ1-2	.	CASSPGGFDGYTF	TGTGCCAGCTCCCCGGGGGGTTTCGATGGCTACACCTTC
TRBD1	TRBV6-5	TRBJ2-7	.	CASGRQGLSYEQYF	TGTGCCAGCGGCCGACAGGGGCTCTCCTACGAGCAGTACTTC
TRBD2	TRBV4-1	TRBJ2-1	.	CASSRLAGNYNEQFF	TGCGCCAGCAGCCGACTAGCGGGAAACTACAATGAGCAGTTCTTC